Described below is a single TCR beta chain sequence and its context. Its antigen is currently unknown. These data belong to a study of beta chain features in type 1 diabetes. Study-level points and caveats: Equally in patients and controls, shorter templates might have been favored by PCR. TCRB CDR3s were moderately but significantly shorter in Type 1 diabetes patients in all four CD4+ subsets.

The isolated RNA, all of it, was reverse transcribed, so expressed TCRB transcripts were what got sequenced. TCRdb's copy holds only in-frame clones and misses some; the assay was immunoSEQ multiplex PCR. Of 200,000 to 300,000 clones listed, around 21% are singletons. The authors took one heparinised blood draw, averaging about 110 mL, from each donor. The germline V gene has CDR1 LNHNV and CDR2 YYDKDF (reference sequence). The CDR3 is made up of 15 amino acids. Deletions cut 0 bases from V and 3 bases from J, with 11 bases between. The TCR originated in a woman aged 40 to 55 with type 1 diabetes. The chain has TRBV15 and TRBJ2-5, with a weak D call TRBD2 (5 bases). Sequenced sample: naive CD4+ T cells from blood. CDR3 loop: CATSRDATGKETQYF. Here the CDR3 DNA reads TGTGCCACCAGCAGAGATGCTACGGGGAAAGAGACCCAGTACTTC.